These 15 T cell receptor beta chains were all obtained from the same sample, sequenced in a study of T-cell reconstitution after alpha-beta-depleted transplantation in children. It was with unique molecular identifiers that the TCRbeta library was prepared. TCRdb recomputed calls from the PCR reads with MiXCR, one row per CDR3 protein. The sample contains some 140,000 distinct CDR3 sequences, 9.7% of which appear only once. The source was PBMCs, mostly from graft donor cells, collected 180 days after TCRalphabeta/CD19-depleted stem cell transplant. These receptors were collected from a girl in the first two years of life who had a stem cell transplant for combined immunodeficiency, so the T cells may come from the graft donor.

This chain connects TRBV7-9 to TRBJ2-3; D gene unclear. CDR1 is SEHNR, CDR2 FQNEAQ, per germline (reference sequence). With 1 base removed from V and 5 bases from J, the gap between germline ends came to 7 bases. The CDR3 covers 13 residues. CDR3 sequence reads: CASSLEAEDTQYF. CDR3 DNA: TGTGCCAGCAGCTTAGAGGCCGAAGATACGCAGTATTTT.

This clonotype turned up a few times. The rearrangement uses TRBV21-1 and TRBJ2-2; the table's D call, TRBD2, was not checked against the DNA. TRBV21-1 is an annotated pseudogene. The CDR3 totals 15 residues. CDR3 amino acids: CASSKTALNTGELFF. In DNA, the CDR3 is TGTGCCAGCAGCAAAACAGCCCTGAACACCGGGGAGCTGTTTTTT.

V usage is TRBV10-3 and J usage is TRBJ2-1; 12 bases are shared with TRBD2. CDR3 size: 15 residues. Germline loops: CDR1 ENHRY, CDR2 SYGVKD. The V segment lost 7 bases and the J segment 6 bases; nucleotides outside the gene matches: 7. DNA of the CDR3: TGTGCCATCAACGCACTAGCGGGAGGACCCAATGAGCAGTTCTTC. Amino acid sequence: CAINALAGGPNEQFF.

This clonotype was seen at least ten times. The chain carries TRBV20-1 and TRBJ1-2, with D unclear. V was pared by 3 bases and J by 4 bases, with 12 bases between. The CDR3 length is 13 residues. Germline values: CDR1 DFQATT, CDR2 SNEGSKA (reference sequence). CDR3 nucleotide sequence: TGCAGTGCTAGTAGGCAGCGGGCCTATGGCTACACCTTC. The encoded protein is CSASRQRAYGYTF.

The chain is built from TRBV5-5 and TRBJ2-7, with 10 bases aligning to TRBD2. With V trimmed by 3 bases and J by 3 bases, 3 bases remained unmatched. Germline loops: CDR1 SGHKS, CDR2 YYEKEE (reference sequence). The CDR3 is 14 amino acids. The chain's CDR3 is CASSSGTSDYEQYF. Here the CDR3 DNA reads TGTGCCAGCAGCTCTGGGACTAGCGACTACGAGCAGTACTTC.

The chain is built from TRBV6-6 and TRBJ1-2, with unresolved D. There are 13 residues in the CDR3. Germline CDR1 and CDR2: MNHNY and SVGAGI (reference sequence). Trimming removed 4 bases at V and 3 bases at J, with 9 bases between. Here the CDR3 reads CASSSEIYYGYTF. The CDR3 nucleotides read TGTGCCAGCAGTTCGGAGATATACTATGGCTACACCTTC.

This clonotype was counted many times. This sequence joins TRBV6-2 or TRBV6-3 and TRBJ2-1, with D tentatively TRBD2 (6 bases). The CDR3 contains 15 residues. The V end lost 2 bases, the J end lost 4 bases, and 12 bases lay between the germline ends. Germline V gives CDR1 MNHEY, CDR2 SVGEGT. This chain's CDR3 is CASSYLAYGYNEQFF. As DNA, the CDR3 is TGTGCCAGCAGTTACCTAGCGTATGGTTACAATGAGCAGTTCTTC.

The chain is built from TRBV11-2 and TRBJ2-5; D is uncertain. Trimming cost V 0 bases and J 7 bases, with 9 bases left between them. Germline values: CDR1 SGHAT, CDR2 FQNNGV. The CDR3 has 13 amino acids. For the CDR3, the DNA is TGTGCCAGCAGCTTAGATTCCGGGTTGACCCAGTACTTC. This codes for CASSLDSGLTQYF. Based on the CDR3 plus reference TRBV11-2 and TRBJ2-5, the full variable domain is EAGVAQSPRYKIIEKRQSVAFWCNPISGHATLYWYQQILGQGPKLLIQFQNNGVVDDSQLPKDRFSAERLKGVDSTLKIQPAKLEDSAVYLCASSLDSGLTQYFGPGTRLLVL.

This clonotype was recorded many times. CDR3 loop: CASFPGTGDEQYF. In DNA form, the CDR3 reads TGTGCCAGTTTCCCCGGGACAGGGGACGAGCAGTACTTC. The J gene is TRBJ2-7, the V gene TRBV2, with TRBD1 identical over 10 bases. This CDR3 is 13 amino acids long. Looked up from germline, CDR1 is SNHLY and CDR2 is FYNNEI. V was pared by 9 bases and J by 5 bases, with 7 bases of the junction left unmatched.

This clonotype was seen only a few times. A much larger clone sits a single nucleotide away, making a read error possible. The chain uses TRBV5-1 and TRBJ2-3, with 8 bases fitting TRBD2. CDR3 length: 17 amino acids. Germline V gene lookup returns CDR1 SGHRS and CDR2 YFSETQ. The V gene end was trimmed by 4 bases and the J gene end by 2 bases; junction bases not matched to a gene: 12. The CDR3 DNA sequence: TGCGCCAGCAGCCCCGGGACACTAGCGGACTACACAGATACGCAGTATTTT. Translation: CASSPGTLADYTDTQYF.

The chain joins TRBV6-2 or TRBV6-3 to TRBJ2-2; D remains ambiguous. The CDR3 consists of 15 residues. CDR1 and CDR2 (germline): MNHEY, SVGEGT. V lost 0 bases and J lost 4, with 9 bases in between. CDR3 loop: CASSYSTIPTGELFF. CDR3 DNA sequence: TGTGCCAGCAGTTACTCTACTATTCCCACCGGGGAGCTGTTTTTT.

This clonotype was detected only a few times. The chain recombines TRBV5-1 with TRBJ2-1; TRBD2 is a possible D gene (6 bases). Germline loops: CDR1 SGHRS, CDR2 YFSETQ. V lost 7 bases to trimming and J lost 6 bases, with 20 bases between them. The CDR3 spans 15 residues. DNA for the CDR3: TGCGCCAGCCGACTAGGACTGGAAAGAACCAATGAGCAGTTCTTC. Amino acid sequence: CASRLGLERTNEQFF.

This clonotype showed up many times. The chain uses TRBV10-2 and TRBJ2-1, with 14 bases lining up with TRBD2. Germline V gene lookup returns CDR1 WSHSY and CDR2 SAAADI. The CDR3 has 16 amino acids. The V segment lost 6 bases and the J segment 8 bases; nucleotides outside the gene matches: 9. The CDR3 nucleotides read TGCGCCAGCAGAGGACCCGGGACTAGCGGGAGAGATGAGCAGTTCTTC. Encoded protein: CASRGPGTSGRDEQFF.

In nucleotides, the CDR3 is TGTGCCAGCAGTGCTCGGGCCGGCCAAGAGACCCAGTACTTC. It is translated as CASSARAGQETQYF. The chain employs TRBV25-1 and TRBJ2-5; D is undetermined. This CDR3 is 14 amino acids long. The V gene lost 4 bases and the J gene lost 1 base, with 10 bases spanning the gap. Germline-derived CDR1 and CDR2 are MGHDK and SYGVNS. The whole variable domain, filled in from reference TRBV25-1 and TRBJ2-5, reads EADIYQTPRYLVIGTGKKITLECSQTMGHDKMYWYQQDPGMELHLIHYSYGVNSTEKGDLSSESTVSRIRTEHFPLTLESARPSHTSQYLCASSARAGQETQYFGPGTRLLVL.

In this sample, this clonotype turned up many times. The rearrangement uses TRBV7-2 and TRBJ2-7, with D maybe TRBD2 (6 bases). Per germline, CDR1 SGHTA and CDR2 FQGNSA. V lost 1 base to trimming and J lost 6 bases, with 10 bases between them. This CDR3 region has 13 residues. This CDR3 is CASSLGGDREQYF. CDR3 nucleotides: TGTGCCAGCAGCTTAGGGGGGGACCGCGAGCAGTACTTC.